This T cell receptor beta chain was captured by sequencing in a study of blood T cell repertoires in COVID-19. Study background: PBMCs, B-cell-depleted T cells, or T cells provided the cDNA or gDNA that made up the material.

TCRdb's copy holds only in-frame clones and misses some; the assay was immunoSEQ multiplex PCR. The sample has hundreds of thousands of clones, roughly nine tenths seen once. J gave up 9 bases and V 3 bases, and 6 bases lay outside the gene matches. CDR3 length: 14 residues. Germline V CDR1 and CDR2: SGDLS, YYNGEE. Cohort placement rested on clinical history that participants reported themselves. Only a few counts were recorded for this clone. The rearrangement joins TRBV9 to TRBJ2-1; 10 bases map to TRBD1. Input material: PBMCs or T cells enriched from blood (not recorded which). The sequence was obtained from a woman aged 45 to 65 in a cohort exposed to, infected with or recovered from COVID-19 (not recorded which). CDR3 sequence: CASSEGQGSVEQFF. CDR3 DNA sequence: TGTGCCAGCAGCGAGGGACAGGGGAGTGTTGAGCAGTTCTTC. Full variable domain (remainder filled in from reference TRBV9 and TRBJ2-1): DSGVTQTPKHLITATGQRVTLRCSPRSGDLSVYWYQQSLDQGLQFLIQYYNGEERAKGNILERFSAQQFPDLHSELNLSSLELGDSALYFCASSEGQGSVEQFFGPGTRLTVL.